This T cell receptor (beta chain) was sequenced during a study of T cell responses to AZD1222 COVID-19 vaccine. Study observations and caveats: Unmutated variant regions are reportedly the target of nearly half of TCRs that are spike-specific.

This clone was recorded once. The antigen remains unidentified. The table came from immunoSEQ multiplex PCR; TCRdb's copy has only in-frame clones and leaves some out. The repertoire consists of about 120,000 clones, with about 91% occurring once and the leading ten covering approximately 9.6%. The CDR3 consists of 14 residues. Germline V CDR1 and CDR2: KGHSH, LQKENI. Unmatched junction bases numbered 7, after V lost 4 bases and J lost 4 bases. This rearrangement joins TRBV18 to TRBJ2-7, with 7 nucleotides matching TRBD1. This receptor was taken from an adult in good health. Sequenced here: peripheral blood, sampled on day 0 of AZD1222 vaccination. The CDR3: CASSQTSQGYEQYF. In DNA form, the CDR3 reads TGTGCCAGCTCACAAACTTCACAGGGGTACGAGCAGTACTTC. Complete variable domain (other parts from reference TRBV18 and TRBJ2-7): NAGVMQNPRHLVRRRGQEARLRCSPMKGHSHVYWYRQLPEEGLKFMVYLQKENIIDESGMPKERFSAEFPKEGPSILRIQQVVRGDSAAYFCASSQTSQGYEQYFGPGTRLTVT.